This T cell receptor beta chain was retrieved from a study of cytotoxic CD8 clonotypes in ibrutinib-treated CLL. Findings of the study overall: A rise in clonality was seen at ibrutinib response, and a fall back toward baseline was seen at progression.

With sequencing, the targeted depth ranged from 1 in 200,000 to 1 in 1 million T cells. Profiled with immunoSEQ multiplex PCR; TCRdb holds only in-frame clones, not every one. The table records 45,000 to 70,000 clones, roughly 50% of them present only once. Looked up from germline, CDR1 is PRHDT and CDR2 is FYEKMQ (reference sequence). The ends were cut back, 3 bases at V and 1 base at J, with 13 bases in the middle. The length of the CDR3 is 15 residues. This clone was detected once. Its target is unknown. The V and J genes are TRBV13 and TRBJ2-7; a possible D gene is TRBD1 (5 bases). The source was PBMCs, collected after 24 months of ibrutinib treatment. The TCR was taken from a human donor with chronic lymphocytic leukemia. This chain's CDR3 is CASSFGSGHSYEQYF. The CDR3 DNA sequence: TGTGCCAGCAGCTTTGGTTCAGGGCATTCCTACGAGCAGTACTTC. The whole variable domain, filled in from reference TRBV13 and TRBJ2-7, reads AAGVIQSPRHLIKEKRETATLKCYPIPRHDTVYWYQQGPGQDPQFLISFYEKMQSDKGSIPDRFSAQQFSDYHSELNMSSLELGDSALYFCASSFGSGHSYEQYFGPGTRLTVT.